These 24 T cell receptor beta chains originate from one sample sequenced in a study of chronic HIV infection and antiretroviral therapy. TCRdb re-analysed the 5' RACE reads in MiXCR, keeping a single row per CDR3 protein. The table has around 31,000 distinct CDR3 sequences, around 9% seen once; the top ten hold under 3%. Sequencing was done on a sample of peripheral blood. The source is an adult who had HIV and had not received antiretroviral therapy, or was an uninfected healthy control (not recorded which).

This clonotype was observed a few times. The rearrangement joins TRBV7-2 to TRBJ1-2; 7 positions agree with TRBD1. CDR1 is SGHTA and CDR2 is FQGNSA in the germline V gene. The length of the CDR3 is 14 residues. J gave up 7 bases and V 6 bases, and 11 bases lay outside the gene matches. In nucleotides, the CDR3 is TGTGCCAGCAGTCTTCAGGGGGAGATCGGTGGCTACACCTTC. Translation: CASSLQGEIGGYTF.

The rearrangement uses TRBV7-8 and TRBJ2-5; tentatively, D is TRBD2 (5 bases). This CDR3 is built from 16 residues. CDR1 is SGHVS and CDR2 is FQNEAQ in the germline V gene. Trimming stripped 7 bases from V and 3 bases from J, with 21 bases between. CDR3 in amino acids: CASNIRSPSSKETQYF. CDR3 DNA: TGTGCCAGCAACATCAGGTCCCCTAGCAGTAAAGAGACCCAGTACTTC.

The gene calls are TRBV7-2 and TRBJ1-6; D gene ambiguous. CDR3 size: 14 residues. The V and J ends lost 2 bases and 0 bases respectively, with 2 bases between them. Looked up from germline, CDR1 is SGHTA and CDR2 is FQGNSA. This chain's CDR3 is CASSLSSYNSPLHF. DNA of the CDR3: TGTGCCAGCAGCTTAAGCTCCTATAATTCACCCCTCCACTTT.

This clonotype occurred a few times. The genes are TRBV6-5 and TRBJ2-1; 9 nucleotides agree with TRBD2. Trimming took 4 bases from V and 12 from J; bases not matched to a gene: 7. CDR1 and CDR2 from the germline V gene are MNHEY and SVGAGI. This CDR3 spans 13 amino acids. CDR3 residues: CASSSGTSFRQFF. DNA of the CDR3: TGTGCCAGCAGTTCCGGGACTAGCTTCCGGCAGTTCTTC.

This clonotype showed up many times. V gene TRBV29-1 combines with J gene TRBJ2-1, with TRBD2 matching over 9 bases. V lost 2 bases and J lost 7; bases outside the gene matches: 9. CDR1 and CDR2 from the germline V gene are SQVTM and ANQGSEA. This CDR3 has 15 amino acids. CDR3 region: CSVESNLAGLNEQFF. CDR3 nucleotide sequence: TGCAGCGTTGAATCTAACCTAGCGGGGTTAAATGAGCAGTTCTTC.

The table lists this clonotype with many counts. V is TRBV7-9 and J is TRBJ2-7, with a possible D match to TRBD2 (6 bases). V shed 5 bases and J shed 4 bases, with 18 bases lying between them. The CDR3 loop spans 15 amino acids. The germline gives CDR1 SEHNR, CDR2 FQNEAQ (reference sequence). CDR3 nucleotides: TGTGCCAGCAGCCCCGGGCACGCGACTAGTTACGAGCAGTACTTC. This encodes CASSPGHATSYEQYF.

A word on this clonotype: One junction end disagrees with the germline gene, perhaps due to a read error. The gene calls are TRBV20-1 and TRBJ1-5; weak D call: TRBD1 (5 bases). Germline assignment: CDR1 DFQATT and CDR2 SNEGSKA (reference sequence). The CDR3 is 13 amino acids. CDR3 loop: CRARDQEGRAQHF. CDR3 DNA sequence: TGCCGTGCTAGAGACCAGGAGGGCAGGGCCCAGCATTTT.

This clonotype was seen repeatedly, ten times or more. V is TRBV21-1 and J is TRBJ2-2; TRBD1 is the table's D call and was not checked against the DNA. TRBV21-1 is reported as a pseudogene. CDR3 length equals 14 residues. The CDR3 spells CARWDRANTGELFF. In DNA form, the CDR3 reads TGTGCCAGGTGGGACAGGGCTAACACCGGGGAGCTGTTTTTT.

Comment on this clonotype: A much larger clonotype is one base distant, so this may be a read error. The chain has TRBV6-5 and TRBJ1-1, with 7 bases matching TRBD1. The CDR3 runs to 14 residues. V lost 6 bases, J lost 0 bases, and 4 bases stayed unmatched. The germline V gene has CDR1 MNHEY and CDR2 SVGAGI. CDR3 in amino acids: CASRLGQMNTEAFF. The DNA of the CDR3 is TGTGCCAGCAGACTGGGACAGATGAACACTGAAGCTTTCTTT.

This clonotype was picked up many times. V and J are TRBV3-1 and TRBJ2-7; D is unresolved. Trimming removed 4 bases from V and 2 bases from J, with 9 bases in between. The CDR3 is made up of 13 amino acids. Germline values: CDR1 LGHDT, CDR2 YNNKEL (reference sequence). The CDR3 coding sequence is TGTGCCAGCAGCCCCCTGGCAGCCTACGAGCAGTACTTC. It yields the protein CASSPLAAYEQYF.

This clonotype was observed a handful of times. The CDR3 DNA reads TGTGCCAGCAGGACGGGACAGGTCCCCTACGAGCAGTACTTC. Protein sequence: CASRTGQVPYEQYF. The rearrangement links TRBV25-1 to TRBJ2-7; 8 positions agree with TRBD1. Trimming at V came to 6 bases and at J to 2 bases, leaving 6 bases not matched to a gene. The CDR3 totals 14 residues. Germline V gene sequence: CDR1 MGHDK, CDR2 SYGVNS.

Ten or more counts support this clonotype. The chain employs TRBV29-1 and TRBJ2-3; maybe TRBD2 (5 bases). V was shortened by 4 bases and J by 1 base, with 12 bases between the two germline ends. This CDR3 region has 14 residues. CDR1 and CDR2 (germline): SQVTM, ANQGSEA. CDR3 coding DNA: TGCAGCGTTGTTTGGGAGCCCCGCACAGATACGCAGTATTTT. Its translation: CSVVWEPRTDTQYF.

This rearrangement joins TRBV12-3 or TRBV12-4 to TRBJ2-1; no clear D gene. The V end lost 6 bases, the J end lost 5 bases, and 8 bases lay between the germline ends. The CDR3 consists of 12 residues. The CDR3 here is CASRKGDNEQFF. Here the CDR3 DNA reads TGTGCCAGCAGGAAAGGAGACAATGAGCAGTTCTTC.

At least ten counts were recorded for this clonotype. The genes are TRBV3-1 and TRBJ2-7; D is uncertain. CDR1 and CDR2 from the germline V gene are LGHDT and YNNKEL (reference sequence). The CDR3 has 14 amino acids. V lost 2 bases to trimming and J lost 3 bases, with 11 bases between them. CDR3 amino acids: CASSQLKGHYEQYF. The DNA of the CDR3 is TGTGCCAGCAGCCAACTAAAGGGCCACTACGAGCAGTACTTC.

In its sample, this clonotype was seen many times. The chain has TRBV20-1 and TRBJ1-6; D gene uncertain. This CDR3 has 12 amino acids. Germline values: CDR1 DFQATT, CDR2 SNEGSKA (reference sequence). V was cut by 1 base and J by 8 bases, with 6 bases left in between. The CDR3: CSARGVDSPLHF. CDR3 nucleotide sequence: TGCAGTGCTAGAGGCGTAGATTCACCCCTCCACTTT.

This clonotype was observed at least ten times. This chain connects TRBV5-1 to TRBJ1-1; D unresolved. The CDR3 has 13 amino acids. V was trimmed by 0 bases and J by 4 bases, leaving 7 bases between them. Germline V gene lookup returns CDR1 SGHRS and CDR2 YFSETQ. CDR3 residues: CASSLVFFTEAFF. The CDR3 DNA follows: TGCGCCAGCAGCTTGGTGTTTTTCACTGAAGCTTTCTTT.

CDR3 in amino acids: CASSTAYSNQPQHF. The CDR3, as DNA: TGCGCCAGCAGTACAGCTTATAGCAATCAGCCCCAGCATTTT. J is TRBJ1-5 and V is TRBV10-2; D is undetermined. The CDR3 contains 14 residues. From germline, CDR1 is WSHSY and CDR2 SAAADI. With 5 bases removed from V and 0 bases from J, the gap between germline ends came to 8 bases.

There are many counts of this clonotype. The chain is built from TRBV5-1 and TRBJ2-1; 8 bases agree with TRBD2. Germline-derived CDR1 and CDR2 are SGHRS and YFSETQ. The V gene end was trimmed by 0 bases and the J gene end by 3 bases; junction bases not matched to a gene: 5. The CDR3 totals 16 residues. The CDR3 coding sequence is TGCGCCAGCAGCTTGGTTCCTAGCGGGCGCTACAATGAGCAGTTCTTC. As protein: CASSLVPSGRYNEQFF.

This clonotype has a handful of counts. The V call is TRBV7-9, the J call TRBJ1-1; tentatively, D is TRBD1 (6 bases). Trimming took off 5 bases at V and 4 bases at J, with 17 bases between the two ends. This CDR3 spans 15 amino acids. Germline V gene data show CDR1 as SEHNR and CDR2 as FQNEAQ (reference sequence). In DNA, the CDR3 is TGTGCCAGCAGCCCCCTAGGGGGGAAGACCACTGAAGCTTTCTTT. It translates to CASSPLGGKTTEAFF.

This clonotype came up many times. The chain carries TRBV12-3 or TRBV12-4 and TRBJ1-1; perhaps TRBD1 as D (6 bases). V was trimmed by 5 bases and J by 5 bases, leaving 12 bases between them. CDR3 size: 13 residues. The CDR3 DNA follows: TGTGCCAGCAGTAAACAGGGTTGGACTGAAGCTTTCTTT. Translated, it gives CASSKQGWTEAFF.

The chain couples TRBV6-5 to TRBJ1-5, with 10 bases aligning to TRBD1. The CDR3 runs 16 residues. The junction had 11 bases not matched to a gene; V was cut back by 6 bases and J by 6 bases. Germline CDR1 and CDR2: MNHEY and SVGAGI. CDR3 DNA: TGTGCCAGCAGCCTTCGACAGGGGGCGCAGGGTCAGCCCCAGCATTTT. Its translation: CASSLRQGAQGQPQHF.

This clonotype was seen a handful of times. The chain couples TRBV11-2 to TRBJ1-2; 10 bases map to TRBD1. This CDR3 contains 14 residues. J lost 8 bases, V lost 4 bases, and 7 bases had no gene match. Germline CDR1 and CDR2: SGHAT and FQNNGV. The CDR3 nucleotides are TGTGCCAGCAGCTCTATAGGACAGGGGGAAGGCTACACCTTC. It specifies CASSSIGQGEGYTF.

Many counts were recorded for this clonotype. This chain connects TRBV4-3 to TRBJ2-3; unclear D gene. This CDR3 has 14 amino acids. The V end was cut by 0 bases, the J end by 6 bases, with 10 bases between. Germline V gives CDR1 LGHNA, CDR2 YSLEER. The CDR3: CASSQDPQRDTQYF. In nucleotides, the CDR3 is TGCGCCAGCAGCCAAGACCCCCAGAGGGATACGCAGTATTTT.

This clonotype has a single count. The chain is built from TRBV11-1 and TRBJ2-7, with D hard to call. In germline, CDR1 is SGHAT, CDR2 FQDESV (reference sequence). The CDR3 totals 14 residues. With 5 bases removed from V and 0 bases from J, the gap between germline ends came to 11 bases. The CDR3 sequence is CASSVLDGSYEQYF. In DNA form, the CDR3 reads TGTGCCAGCAGCGTCCTGGACGGCTCCTACGAGCAGTACTTC.